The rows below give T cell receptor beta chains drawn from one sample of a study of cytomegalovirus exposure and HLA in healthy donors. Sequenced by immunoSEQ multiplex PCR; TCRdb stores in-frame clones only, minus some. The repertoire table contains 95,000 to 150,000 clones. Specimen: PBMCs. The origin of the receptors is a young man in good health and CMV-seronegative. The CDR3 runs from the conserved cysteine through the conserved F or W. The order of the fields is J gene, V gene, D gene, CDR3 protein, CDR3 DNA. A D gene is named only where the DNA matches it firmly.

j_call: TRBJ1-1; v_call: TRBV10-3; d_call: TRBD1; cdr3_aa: CAISETGETEAFF; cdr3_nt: TGTGCCATCAGTGAGACAGGGGAAACTGAAGCTTTCTTT
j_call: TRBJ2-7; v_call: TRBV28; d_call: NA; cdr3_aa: CASSQTGTYSYEQYF; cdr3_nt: TGTGCCAGCAGCCAAACCGGGACTTACTCCTACGAGCAGTACTTC
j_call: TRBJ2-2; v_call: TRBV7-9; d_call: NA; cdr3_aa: CASSPTGRRAGELFF; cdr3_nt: TGTGCCAGCAGCCCGACAGGGAGGCGGGCCGGGGAGCTGTTTTTT
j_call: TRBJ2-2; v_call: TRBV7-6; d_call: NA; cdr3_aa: CASSLRDTNTGELFF; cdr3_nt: TGTGCCAGCAGCTTACGAGACACCAACACCGGGGAGCTGTTTTTT
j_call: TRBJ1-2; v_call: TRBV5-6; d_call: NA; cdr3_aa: CASSPQVIYGYTF; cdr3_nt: TGTGCCAGCAGCCCACAGGTGATCTATGGCTACACCTTC
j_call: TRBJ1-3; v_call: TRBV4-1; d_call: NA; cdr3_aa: CASSQDLASSGNTIYF; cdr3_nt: TGCGCCAGCAGCCAAGATCTTGCGAGCTCTGGAAACACCATATATTTT
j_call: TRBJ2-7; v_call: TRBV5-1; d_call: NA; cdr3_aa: CASSLEGRAFEQYF; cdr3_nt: TGCGCCAGCAGCTTGGAGGGCAGGGCTTTTGAGCAGTACTTC
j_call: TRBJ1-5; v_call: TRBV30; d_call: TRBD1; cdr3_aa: CAWRNDRADQPQHF; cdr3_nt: TGTGCCTGGAGAAATGACAGGGCGGATCAGCCCCAGCATTTT
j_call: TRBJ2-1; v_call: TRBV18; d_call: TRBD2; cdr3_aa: CASSPPSGGTNEQFF; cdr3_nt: TGTGCCAGCTCACCACCAAGCGGGGGCACCAATGAGCAGTTCTTC
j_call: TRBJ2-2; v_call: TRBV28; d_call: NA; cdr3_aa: CASSFLGRGTGELFF; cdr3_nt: TGTGCCAGCAGCTTCTTAGGTCGAGGGACCGGGGAGCTGTTTTTT
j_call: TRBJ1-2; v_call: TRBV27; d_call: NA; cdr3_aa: CATQAGSNYGYTF; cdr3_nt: TGTGCCACACAGGCGGGGTCTAACTATGGCTACACCTTC
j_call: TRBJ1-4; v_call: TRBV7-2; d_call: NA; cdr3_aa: CASSFDRFNEKLFF; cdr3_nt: TGTGCCAGCAGCTTCGACAGGTTTAATGAAAAACTGTTTTTT
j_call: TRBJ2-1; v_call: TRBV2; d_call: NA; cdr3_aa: CASSAGGAPPGEQFF; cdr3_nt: TGTGCCAGCAGCGCCGGCGGGGCTCCCCCTGGTGAGCAGTTCTTC
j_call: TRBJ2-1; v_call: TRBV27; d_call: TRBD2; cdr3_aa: CASGRGGYNEQFF; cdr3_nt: TGTGCCAGCGGTCGCGGGGGATACAATGAGCAGTTCTTC
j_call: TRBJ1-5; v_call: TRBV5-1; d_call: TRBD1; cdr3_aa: CASSLRRQGVSQPQHF; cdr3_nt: TGCGCCAGCAGCTTGAGACGACAGGGGGTAAGTCAGCCCCAGCATTTT
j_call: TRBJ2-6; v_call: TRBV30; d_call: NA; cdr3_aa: CAWGKAGGANVLTF; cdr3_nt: TGTGCCTGGGGCAAGGCGGGAGGGGCCAACGTCCTGACTTTC
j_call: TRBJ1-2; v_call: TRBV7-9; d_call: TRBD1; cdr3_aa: CASSSQGYYGYTF; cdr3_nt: TGTGCCAGCAGCTCACAGGGGTACTATGGCTACACCTTC
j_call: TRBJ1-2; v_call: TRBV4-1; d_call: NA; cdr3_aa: CASSQTTGSNYGYTF; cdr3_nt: TGCGCCAGCAGCCAAACAACAGGGTCCAACTATGGCTACACCTTC
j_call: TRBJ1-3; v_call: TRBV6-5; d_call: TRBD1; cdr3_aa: CASSPGDRRNTIYF; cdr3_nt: TGTGCCAGCAGTCCAGGGGACAGACGAAACACCATATATTTT
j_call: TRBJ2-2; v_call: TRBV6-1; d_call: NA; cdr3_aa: CASSSTFYTGELFF; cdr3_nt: TGTGCCAGCAGTTCGACTTTCTACACCGGGGAGCTGTTTTTT
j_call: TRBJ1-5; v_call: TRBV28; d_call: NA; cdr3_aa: CASSRDQPQHF; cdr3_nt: TGTGCCAGCAGTCGGGATCAGCCCCAGCATTTT
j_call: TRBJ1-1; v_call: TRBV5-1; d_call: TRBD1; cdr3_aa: CASSSTGTGNTEAFF; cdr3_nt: TGCGCCAGCAGCTCAACCGGGACAGGGAACACTGAAGCTTTCTTT
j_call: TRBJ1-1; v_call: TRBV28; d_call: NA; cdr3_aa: CASTKVNTEAFF; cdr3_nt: TGTGCCAGCACTAAAGTGAACACTGAAGCTTTCTTT
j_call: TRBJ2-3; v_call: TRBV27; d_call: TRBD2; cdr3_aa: CASSFTPAGDDTQYF; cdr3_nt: TGTGCCAGCAGTTTTACCCCAGCGGGAGACGATACGCAGTATTTT
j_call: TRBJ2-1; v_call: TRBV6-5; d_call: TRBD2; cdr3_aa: CASTTSSGRYSEQFF; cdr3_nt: TGTGCCAGCACCACATCTAGCGGGAGGTACAGCGAGCAGTTCTTC
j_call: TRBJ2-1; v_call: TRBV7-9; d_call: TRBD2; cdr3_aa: CASSSGTSFNEQFF; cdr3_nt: TGTGCCAGCAGTTCCGGGACTAGCTTCAATGAGCAGTTCTTC
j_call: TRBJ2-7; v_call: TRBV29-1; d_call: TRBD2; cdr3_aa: CSVEEVGGSGGNEQYF; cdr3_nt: TGCAGCGTTGAAGAGGTGGGGGGGTCTGGGGGGAACGAGCAGTACTTC
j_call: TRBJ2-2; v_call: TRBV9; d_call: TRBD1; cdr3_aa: CASSAGTAIGGELFF; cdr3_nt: TGTGCCAGCAGCGCCGGGACAGCCATTGGCGGGGAGCTGTTTTTT
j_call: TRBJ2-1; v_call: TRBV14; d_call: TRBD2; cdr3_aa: CASSQALGTSAYNEQFF; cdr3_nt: TGTGCCAGCAGCCAAGCGCTTGGGACTAGCGCCTACAATGAGCAGTTCTTC
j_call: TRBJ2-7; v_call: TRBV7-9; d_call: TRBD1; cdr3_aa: CASSFTGVYEQYF; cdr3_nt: TGTGCCAGCAGCTTCACAGGGGTTTACGAGCAGTACTTC
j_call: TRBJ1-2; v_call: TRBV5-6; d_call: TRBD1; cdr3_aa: CASSWIGQGDYGYTF; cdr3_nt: TGTGCCAGCAGCTGGATAGGACAGGGGGACTATGGCTACACCTTC
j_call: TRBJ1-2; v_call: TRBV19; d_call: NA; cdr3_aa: CASSPGGGHYGYTF; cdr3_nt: TGTGCCAGTTCGCCCGGGGGGGGCCACTATGGCTACACCTTC
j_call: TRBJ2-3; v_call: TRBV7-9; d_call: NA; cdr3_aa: CASSLRFSRDSDTQYF; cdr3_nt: TGTGCCAGCAGCTTAAGGTTTTCTCGGGATTCAGATACGCAGTATTTT
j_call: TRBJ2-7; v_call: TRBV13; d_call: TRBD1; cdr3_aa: CASSDRGTGSYEQYF; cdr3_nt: TGTGCCAGCAGCGACAGGGGTACGGGAAGCTACGAGCAGTACTTC
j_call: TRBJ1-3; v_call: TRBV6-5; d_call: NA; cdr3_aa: CASSYSGVSGNTIYF; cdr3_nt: TGTGCCAGCAGTTACTCCGGAGTCTCTGGAAACACCATATATTTT
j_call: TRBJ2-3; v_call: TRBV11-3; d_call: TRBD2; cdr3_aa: CASSPSGSEADTQYF; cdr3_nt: TGTGCCAGCAGCCCAAGCGGGAGTGAAGCAGATACGCAGTATTTT
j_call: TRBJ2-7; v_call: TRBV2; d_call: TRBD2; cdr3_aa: CASSEIRGAYEQYF; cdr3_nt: TGTGCCAGCAGTGAGATCCGGGGGGCCTACGAGCAGTACTTC
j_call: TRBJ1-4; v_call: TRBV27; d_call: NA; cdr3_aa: CASSFRGEEKLFF; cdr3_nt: TGTGCCAGCAGTTTCAGGGGCGAGGAAAAACTGTTTTTT
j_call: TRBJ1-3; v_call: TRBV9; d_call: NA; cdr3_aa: CASSGTAGNTIYF; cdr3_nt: TGTGCCAGCAGCGGAACAGCTGGAAACACCATATATTTT
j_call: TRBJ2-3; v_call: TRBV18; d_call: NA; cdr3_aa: CASSPLKDTQYF; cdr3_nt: TGTGCCAGCTCACCGTTAAAAGATACGCAGTATTTT
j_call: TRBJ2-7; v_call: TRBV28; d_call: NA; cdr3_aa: CASTRNSYEQYF; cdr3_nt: TGTGCCAGCACTAGAAACTCCTACGAGCAGTACTTC
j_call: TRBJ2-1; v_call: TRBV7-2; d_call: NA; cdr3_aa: CASSPTDFDGAGARNEQFF; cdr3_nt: TGTGCCAGCAGCCCTACAGATTTCGACGGTGCGGGTGCCCGCAATGAGCAGTTCTTC
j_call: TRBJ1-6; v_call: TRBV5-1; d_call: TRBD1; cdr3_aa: CASSLESGQRSSPLHF; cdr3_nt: TGCGCCAGCAGCTTGGAATCGGGACAGAGGAGTTCACCCCTCCACTTT
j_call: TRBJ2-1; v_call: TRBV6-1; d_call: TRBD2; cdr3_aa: CASSESGGANEQFF; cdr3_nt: TGTGCCAGCAGTGAATCGGGGGGGGCCAATGAGCAGTTCTTC
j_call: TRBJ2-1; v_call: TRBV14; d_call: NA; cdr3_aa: CASSPRQNNEQFF; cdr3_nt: TGTGCCAGCAGCCCGAGACAGAACAATGAGCAGTTCTTC
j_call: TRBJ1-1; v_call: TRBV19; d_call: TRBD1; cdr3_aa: CASTSTGGMNTEAFF; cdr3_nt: TGTGCCAGTACCTCAACAGGGGGCATGAACACTGAAGCTTTCTTT
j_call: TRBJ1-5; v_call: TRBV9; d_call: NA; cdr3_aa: CASSVGVGLPQPQHF; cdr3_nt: TGTGCCAGCAGCGTAGGTGTCGGTCTCCCTCAGCCCCAGCATTTT
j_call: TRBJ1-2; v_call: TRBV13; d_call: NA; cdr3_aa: CASSLGRVYGYTF; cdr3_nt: TGTGCCAGCAGCTTAGGCAGGGTTTATGGCTACACCTTC
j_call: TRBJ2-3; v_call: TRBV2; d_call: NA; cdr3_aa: CASWPGSDTQYF; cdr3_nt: TGTGCCAGCTGGCCCGGGTCAGATACGCAGTATTTT
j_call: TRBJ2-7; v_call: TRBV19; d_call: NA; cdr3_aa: CASSIVPGDTYEQYF; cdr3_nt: TGTGCCAGTAGTATAGTACCCGGGGACACATACGAGCAGTACTTC
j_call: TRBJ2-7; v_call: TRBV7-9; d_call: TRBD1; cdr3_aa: CASSHPVQGSTYEQYF; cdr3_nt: TGTGCCAGCAGCCATCCGGTACAGGGGTCTACCTACGAGCAGTACTTC
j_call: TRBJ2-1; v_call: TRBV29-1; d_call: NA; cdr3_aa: CSVELLAQSSYNEQFF; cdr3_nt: TGCAGCGTTGAATTGCTAGCCCAAAGCTCCTACAATGAGCAGTTCTTC
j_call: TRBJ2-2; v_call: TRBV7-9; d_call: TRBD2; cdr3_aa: CASSPPGGYGTGELFF; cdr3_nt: TGTGCCAGCAGCCCCCCGGGGGGATACGGCACCGGGGAGCTGTTTTTT
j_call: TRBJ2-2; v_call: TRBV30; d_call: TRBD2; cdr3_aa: CAWGTSGGARVGELFF; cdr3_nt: TGTGCCTGGGGTACTAGCGGGGGGGCCCGGGTCGGGGAGCTGTTTTTT